This T cell receptor (beta chain) was sequenced for a study of T cell responses to AZD1222 COVID-19 vaccine. Study-wide results and limits: Vaccine-associated CD4 TCRs ranged over spike, dominating at 160-218 and 743-854. After two AZD1222 doses, spike-specific TCR breadth and depth rose versus day 0.

Sequenced by immunoSEQ multiplex PCR; TCRdb stores in-frame clones only, minus some. The sample includes approximately 75,000 clones, around 87% of them seen just once. Of note for this clone: Its cognate antigen is unknown.

Trimming removed 0 bases from V and 6 bases from J; junction bases left unmatched: 2. The CDR3 length is 15 residues. CDR1 and CDR2 from the germline V gene are LNHNV and YYDKDF (reference sequence). The clonotype originates from an adult who received the AZD1222 COVID-19 vaccine. The genes are TRBV15 and TRBJ2-2; 9 bases line up with TRBD2. This material consisted of peripheral blood, taken 28 days after the second AZD1222 dose. CDR3 bases: TGTGCCACCAGCAGAGATGCGGGGGGGCCCGGGGAGCTGTTTTTT. Protein product: CATSRDAGGPGELFF.